This TCR beta chain originates from a study of cytomegalovirus exposure and HLA in healthy donors. PCR was performed using 60 Vbeta and 13 Jbeta primers. As originally analysed: The count from a later analysis was tens of millions of unique TCR beta chains, some 12 million of them shared. Generated by immunoSEQ multiplex PCR, the TCRdb table keeps only in-frame clones and is missing some. The V and J calls and clone size are taken from that table; D and trimming were inferred from the DNA. The table includes about 170,000 clones, roughly 83% detected once. The source is a woman aged 45-60 years in good health and CMV-seronegative. The source material was PBMCs.

DNA for the CDR3: TGTGCCAGCAGCTTAGCGGCGGGCGGGACGAATTTCTACGAGCAGTACTTC. Residues: CASSLAAGGTNFYEQYF. The rearrangement joins TRBV7-8 to TRBJ2-7, with a weak D call TRBD2 (6 bases). The CDR3 length is 17 residues. V was trimmed by 0 bases and J by 3 bases, leaving 18 bases between them. The germline gives CDR1 SGHVS, CDR2 FQNEAQ.